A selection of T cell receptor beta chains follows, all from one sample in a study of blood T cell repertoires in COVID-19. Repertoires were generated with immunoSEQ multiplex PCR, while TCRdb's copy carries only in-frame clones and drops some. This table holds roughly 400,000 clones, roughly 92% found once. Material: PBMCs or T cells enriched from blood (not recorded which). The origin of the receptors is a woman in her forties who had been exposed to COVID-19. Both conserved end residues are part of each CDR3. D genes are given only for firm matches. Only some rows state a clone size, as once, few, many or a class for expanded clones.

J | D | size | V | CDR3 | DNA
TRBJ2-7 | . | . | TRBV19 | CASSTDHRNSYEQYF | TGTGCCAGTAGTACGGACCACAGGAACTCCTACGAGCAGTACTTC
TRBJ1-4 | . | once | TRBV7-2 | CASSLDQGLFF | TGTGCCAGCAGCTTAGATCAGGGACTGTTTTTT
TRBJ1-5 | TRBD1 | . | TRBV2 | CASSPQGLSSNQPQHF | TGTGCCAGCAGTCCACAGGGGCTTAGTAGCAATCAGCCCCAGCATTTT
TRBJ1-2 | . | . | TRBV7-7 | CASSVASGGNYGYTF | TGTGCTAGCAGCGTAGCTTCGGGGGGAAACTATGGCTACACCTTC
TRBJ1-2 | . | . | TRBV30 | CAWSPGAAILNYGYTF | TGTGCCTGGAGCCCTGGGGCGGCTATCCTTAACTATGGCTACACCTTC
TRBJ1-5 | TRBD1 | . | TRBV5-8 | CASSLGDRGGQPQHF | TGTGCCAGCAGCTTGGGGGACAGGGGGGGTCAGCCCCAGCATTTT
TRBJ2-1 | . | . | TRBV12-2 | CASRPTSFQRETYNEQFF | TGTGCAAGTCGCCCGACCTCTTTCCAGCGGGAGACCTACAATGAGCAGTTCTTC
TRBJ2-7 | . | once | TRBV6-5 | CASRFTPRYSYEQYF | TGTGCCAGTCGGTTCACCCCGAGGTATTCCTACGAGCAGTACTTC
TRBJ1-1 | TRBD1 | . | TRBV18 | CAIAGGMNTEAFF | TGTGCCATCGCAGGGGGCATGAACACTGAAGCTTTCTTT
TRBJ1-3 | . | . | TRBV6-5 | CASSSGGTASGNTIYF | TGTGCCAGCAGTTCGGGTGGAACTGCTTCTGGAAACACCATATATTTT
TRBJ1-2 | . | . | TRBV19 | CASSMVGYGYTF | TGTGCCAGTAGTATGGTCGGCTATGGCTACACCTTC
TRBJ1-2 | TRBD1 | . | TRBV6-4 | CASSDPDRALYGYTF | TGTGCCAGCAGTGACCCCGACAGGGCTCTCTATGGCTACACCTTC
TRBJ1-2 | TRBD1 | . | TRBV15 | CATSRDFRSRRDRFNFYGYTF | TGTGCCACCAGCAGAGATTTCCGCTCCAGACGGGACAGATTTAACTTCTATGGCTACACCTTC
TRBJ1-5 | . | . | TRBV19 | CASIKQSFSNQPQHF | TGTGCCAGTATAAAACAGAGCTTTAGCAATCAGCCCCAGCATTTT
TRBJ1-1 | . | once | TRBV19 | CASPTETEAFF | TGTGCCAGTCCTACGGAGACTGAAGCTTTCTTT
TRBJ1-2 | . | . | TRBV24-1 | CATSDPRILSGYTF | TGTGCCACCAGTGACCCGCGGATCCTAAGTGGCTACACCTTC
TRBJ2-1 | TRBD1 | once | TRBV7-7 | CASSPGTGTYNEQFF | TGTGCTAGCAGCCCCGGGACAGGGACGTACAATGAGCAGTTCTTC
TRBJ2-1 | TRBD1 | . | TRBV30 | CAGRGQPNEQFF | TGTGCCGGTAGGGGGCAGCCCAATGAGCAGTTCTTC
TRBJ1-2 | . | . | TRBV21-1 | CASSKEGTGWTNYGYTF | TGTGCCAGCAGCAAAGAGGGGACAGGGTGGACTAACTATGGCTACACCTTC
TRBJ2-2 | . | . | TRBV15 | CATGQGGVTGELFF | TGTGCCACCGGGCAGGGAGGAGTCACCGGGGAGCTGTTTTTT
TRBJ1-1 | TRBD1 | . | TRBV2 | CASSGDRVEAFF | TGTGCCAGCAGTGGGGACAGGGTAGAAGCTTTCTTT